One sample yielded the 10 T cell receptor beta chains listed below, sequenced in a study of blood T cell repertoires in COVID-19. Measured with immunoSEQ multiplex PCR; TCRdb has only the in-frame clones, and not every one. The table lists approximately 52,000 clones, 80% to 90% of them singletons. The sequencing input was peripheral blood. These receptor sequences come from a man between 60 and 75 years old with active COVID-19.

The rearrangement joins TRBV7-9 to TRBJ1-3; 7 positions match TRBD1. The CDR3 runs 15 residues. Germline CDR1 reads SEHNR; CDR2 reads FQNEAQ (reference sequence). V lost 6 bases, J lost 0 bases, and 5 bases stayed unmatched. CDR3 in amino acids: CASSRQGFSGNTIYF. The DNA for the CDR3 is TGTGCCAGCAGTCGACAGGGATTCTCTGGAAACACCATATATTTT.

This rearrangement joins TRBV6-6 to TRBJ2-1; 14 nucleotides align to TRBD2. Looked up from germline, CDR1 is MNHNY and CDR2 is SVGAGI (reference sequence). This CDR3 is built from 16 residues. The ends lost 6 bases at V and 7 bases at J; junction bases unmatched: 8. This CDR3 reads CASSHPGLAGGNEQFF. The CDR3, as DNA: TGTGCCAGCAGCCACCCTGGACTAGCGGGGGGAAATGAGCAGTTCTTC.

The rearrangement joins TRBV6-6 to TRBJ1-2, with D perhaps matching TRBD1 (5 bases). CDR1 is MNHNY and CDR2 is SVGAGI in the germline V gene (reference sequence). V was cut by 5 bases and J by 6 bases, with 16 bases left in between. CDR3 size: 14 residues. The CDR3 DNA reads TGTGCCAGCAGTCTCACTCTCCCAGGGAATGGCTACACCTTC. Protein product: CASSLTLPGNGYTF.

This clone appeared a single time. The chain joins TRBV5-4 to TRBJ2-7; 9 bases are shared with TRBD1. The trim removed 4 bases at V and 4 bases at J, leaving 9 bases unmatched. Germline lookup yields CDR1 SGHNT and CDR2 YYREEE (reference sequence). The CDR3 is made up of 15 amino acids. This CDR3 is CASSPPGQGSYEQYF. Written as DNA, the CDR3 is TGTGCCAGCAGCCCACCGGGACAGGGTAGTTACGAGCAGTACTTC. Full variable domain (remainder filled in from reference TRBV5-4 and TRBJ2-7): ETGVTQSPTHLIKTRGQQVTLRCSSQSGHNTVSWYQQALGQGPQFIFQYYREEENGRGNFPPRFSGLQFPNYSSELNVNALELDDSALYLCASSPPGQGSYEQYFGPGTRLTVT.

V usage is TRBV5-5 and J usage is TRBJ2-2; tentatively, D is TRBD2 (6 bases). Germline CDR1 and CDR2: SGHKS and YYEKEE (reference sequence). The CDR3 is 16 amino acids. V lost 1 base, J lost 5 bases, and 15 bases lay in between. CDR3 amino acids: CASSLKGPGGTGELFF. The CDR3 DNA follows: TGTGCCAGCAGCTTGAAGGGACCTGGAGGGACCGGGGAGCTGTTTTTT.

This clone was seen just once. The rearrangement joins TRBV10-3 to TRBJ2-7; 10 bases match TRBD1. The CDR3 sequence is 15 residues long. The germline V gene encodes CDR1 ENHRY and CDR2 SYGVKD. V shed 0 bases and J 6 bases; nucleotides not matched to a gene: 5. The CDR3: CAISESGQGFSEQYF. The CDR3 DNA reads TGTGCCATCAGTGAGTCGGGACAGGGGTTTTCCGAGCAGTACTTC.

This chain uses TRBV29-1 with TRBJ2-7; a possible D gene is TRBD2 (5 bases). V was shortened by 7 bases and J by 6 bases, with 19 bases between the two germline ends. This CDR3 has 13 amino acids. Germline V CDR1 and CDR2: SQVTM, ANQGSEA. CDR3 sequence: CSATTSSVAEQYF. The CDR3 DNA is TGCAGCGCTACAACTAGTAGCGTTGCCGAGCAGTACTTC.

The rearrangement uses TRBV6-2 or TRBV6-3 and TRBJ1-1; D is ambiguous. There are 15 residues in the CDR3. Germline values: CDR1 MNHEY, CDR2 SVGEGT. Trimming pared 4 bases from V and 5 bases from J, leaving 17 bases between. This CDR3 reads CASSFRSSSRTEAFF. In DNA, the CDR3 is TGTGCCAGCAGTTTTCGGTCCTCGTCAAGAACTGAAGCTTTCTTT.

The count of this clone is one. The chain uses TRBV28 and TRBJ1-5, with D perhaps TRBD1 (6 bases). The CDR3 is 14 amino acids. Looked up from germline, CDR1 is MDHEN and CDR2 is SYDVKM. Trimming took off 3 bases at V and 3 bases at J, with 9 bases between the two ends. The CDR3 is CASSFQGNNQPQHF. Written as DNA, the CDR3 is TGTGCCAGCAGTTTTCAGGGGAACAATCAGCCCCAGCATTTT.

The chain couples TRBV30 to TRBJ2-7, with 8 bases lining up with TRBD1. The CDR3 sequence is 13 residues long. Germline assignment: CDR1 GTSNPN and CDR2 SVGIG (reference sequence). V was clipped by 4 bases and J by 3 bases; unmatched bases: 5. In nucleotides, the CDR3 is TGTGCCTGGACCGGGACAGGTCTCTACGAGCAGTACTTC. It specifies CAWTGTGLYEQYF.